The 21 T cell receptor beta chains in this list originate from one sample, sequenced in a study of shared clonotypes between healthy human individuals. Measured with immunoSEQ multiplex PCR; TCRdb has only the in-frame clones, and not every one. Found here are some 2,400,000 clones, around 95% of them singletons; the top ten hold approximately 0.13%. Source material: naive CD4+ T cells sorted from blood. As to subset: CD45RA+ positively selected. All receptors come from a man younger than 35 in good health.

This rearrangement joins TRBV4-1 to TRBJ2-5; 10 bases align to TRBD1. The germline CDR1 and CDR2 sequences are MGHRA and YSYEKL. J was trimmed by 4 bases and V by 4 bases; bases with no gene match: 6. The CDR3 has 15 residues. Here the CDR3 DNA reads TGCGCCAGCAGCCGAACCGGGACAGGGGCAGAGACCCAGTACTTC. As protein: CASSRTGTGAETQYF.

The rearrangement joins TRBV7-9 to TRBJ2-2; no reliable D call. The ends were cut back, 2 bases at V and 8 bases at J, with 9 bases in the middle. The CDR3 has 13 residues. CDR1 is SEHNR, CDR2 FQNEAQ, per germline (reference sequence). CDR3: CASSLFDGGELFF. In DNA, the CDR3 is TGTGCCAGCAGCTTATTTGATGGAGGGGAGCTGTTTTTT.

In DNA, the CDR3 is TGTGCCAGCAGCTCCCGGGGCGGGAGCTCTGGAAACACCATATATTTT. Its translation: CASSSRGGSSGNTIYF. The V gene is TRBV7-9, the J gene TRBJ1-3, with a weak D call TRBD1 (5 bases). Germline V gives CDR1 SEHNR, CDR2 FQNEAQ (reference sequence). CDR3 length equals 16 residues. Deletions cut 4 bases from V and 0 bases from J, with 13 bases between.

V gene TRBV10-1 combines with J gene TRBJ2-3; the D gene could be TRBD1 or TRBD2 (6 bases each). This CDR3 spans 14 amino acids. V lost 0 bases and J lost 6, with 10 bases in between. The germline V gene has CDR1 WNHNN and CDR2 SYGVQD (reference sequence). The CDR3 coding sequence is TGCGCCAGCAGTGAGTCAGGGGGGCGGGATACGCAGTATTTT. Its translation: CASSESGGRDTQYF.

A single count supports this clone. The rearrangement links TRBV5-8 to TRBJ2-1; the D gene is possibly TRBD1 (5 bases). This CDR3 has 17 amino acids. Per germline, CDR1 SGHTS and CDR2 YDEGEE. The ends were cut back, 3 bases at V and 0 bases at J, with 16 bases in the middle. Here the CDR3 DNA reads TGTGCCAGCAGCTCGTTCTGGACATCTAGCTCCTACAATGAGCAGTTCTTC. It is translated as CASSSFWTSSSYNEQFF. Supplemented by reference TRBV5-8 and TRBJ2-1, the full variable domain reads EAGVTQSPTHLIKTRGQQATLRCSPISGHTSVYWYQQALGLGLQFLLWYDEGEERNRGNFPPRFSGRQFPNYSSELNVNALELEDSALYLCASSSFWTSSSYNEQFFGPGTRLTVL.

The V and J genes are TRBV5-1 and TRBJ1-1; possible D gene TRBD1, 6 bases. This CDR3 has 15 residues. Deletions cut 4 bases from V and 0 bases from J, with 13 bases between. Per the germline V gene, CDR1 is SGHRS and CDR2 is YFSETQ. The DNA for the CDR3 is TGCGCCAGCAGCGATACAGGGAGCATGAACACTGAAGCTTTCTTT. Translating gives CASSDTGSMNTEAFF. The entire variable domain, with the rest obtained from reference TRBV5-1 and TRBJ1-1, is as follows: KAGVTQTPRYLIKTRGQQVTLSCSPISGHRSVSWYQQTPGQGLQFLFEYFSETQRNKGNFPGRFSGRQFSNSRSEMNVSTLELGDSALYLCASSDTGSMNTEAFFGQGTRLTVV.

The chain couples TRBV7-8 to TRBJ1-5; D is possibly TRBD1 (6 bases). Trimming took off 5 bases at V and 0 bases at J, with 11 bases between the two ends. CDR3 size: 15 residues. Germline V lookup: CDR1 SGHVS, CDR2 FQNEAQ. The CDR3 loop is CASSQDRNSNQPQHF. As DNA, the CDR3 is TGTGCCAGCAGCCAAGACAGGAATAGCAATCAGCCCCAGCATTTT.

The chain is built from TRBV6-5 and TRBJ2-2; the D gene is possibly TRBD2 (5 bases). Germline CDR1 is MNHEY and CDR2 is SVGAGI. The CDR3 loop spans 15 amino acids. Trimming took 8 bases from V and 3 from J, leaving 16 bases between them. CDR3 sequence (DNA): TGTGCCAGCCCGCCCCCGGGGTCTTACACCGGGGAGCTGTTTTTT. It translates to CASPPPGSYTGELFF.

The J gene is TRBJ1-2, the V gene TRBV28, with D perhaps TRBD1 (6 bases). Germline V CDR1 and CDR2: MDHEN, SYDVKM. The V end lost 5 bases, the J end lost 4 bases, and 14 bases lay between the germline ends. This CDR3 is 14 amino acids long. The CDR3 protein is CASSRGDTVYGYTF. CDR3 in DNA: TGTGCCAGCAGTCGGGGGGACACGGTCTATGGCTACACCTTC.

V usage is TRBV11-2 and J usage is TRBJ2-3; 8 bases line up with TRBD2. J lost 11 bases, V lost 5 bases, and 3 bases had no gene match. The CDR3 has 11 residues. Germline V gives CDR1 SGHAT, CDR2 FQNNGV. The CDR3 loop reads CASSPGGMQYF. The CDR3 nucleotides are TGTGCCAGCAGCCCGGGAGGGATGCAGTATTTT.

The genes are TRBV11-2 and TRBJ2-7; possible D gene TRBD1, 6 bases. The CDR3 is 15 amino acids. The germline CDR1 and CDR2 sequences are SGHAT and FQNNGV. V gave up 2 bases and J gave up 2 bases, with 13 bases separating them. The CDR3 sequence is CASSLILQGPYEQYF. CDR3 nucleotide sequence: TGTGCCAGCAGCTTAATTTTACAGGGTCCCTACGAGCAGTACTTC.

V gene TRBV2 combines with J gene TRBJ1-1; 8 bases line up with TRBD1. V lost 4 bases and J lost 5; bases outside the gene matches: 9. The CDR3 covers 15 residues. Per germline, CDR1 SNHLY and CDR2 FYNNEI. The CDR3 is CASSGLGQGRTEAFF. CDR3 nucleotides: TGTGCCAGCAGTGGCCTCGGACAGGGAAGAACTGAAGCTTTCTTT.

This rearrangement joins TRBV6-6 to TRBJ1-4; unclear D gene. The CDR3 is made up of 15 amino acids. Trimming stripped 6 bases from V and 5 bases from J, with 16 bases between. Germline V gene data show CDR1 as MNHNY and CDR2 as SVGAGI (reference sequence). CDR3 DNA: TGTGCCAGCAGGCCTCCAGGATTAAACAATGAAAAACTGTTTTTT. Its protein product is CASRPPGLNNEKLFF.

The chain joins TRBV27 to TRBJ2-5, with D uncertain. Germline CDR1 and CDR2: MNHEY and SMNVEV (reference sequence). The CDR3 sequence is 13 residues long. V lost 8 bases, J lost 5 bases, and 15 bases lay in between. CDR3 loop: CASRAVGSETQYF. The CDR3, as DNA: TGTGCCAGCCGGGCCGTGGGTTCCGAGACCCAGTACTTC.

This chain joins TRBV5-1 and TRBJ2-6; D gene unclear. V lost 0 bases and J 2 bases, leaving 9 bases between the germline ends. The CDR3 covers 16 residues. In germline, CDR1 is SGHRS, CDR2 YFSETQ. The CDR3, as DNA: TGCGCCAGCAGCTTGGATCTGGGAACTGGGGCCAACGTCCTGACTTTC. Amino acids: CASSLDLGTGANVLTF.

CDR3 region: CASSYPTSGNNEQFF. Here the CDR3 DNA reads TGTGCCAGCAGTTACCCGACTAGCGGAAACAATGAGCAGTTCTTC. The chain has TRBV6-5 and TRBJ2-1, with 9 bases fitting TRBD2. V lost 2 bases, J lost 5 bases, and 4 bases stayed unmatched. CDR1 MNHEY and CDR2 SVGAGI come from the germline V gene. This CDR3 spans 15 amino acids.

This chain links TRBV12-5 with TRBJ1-1; D is uncertain. The germline gives CDR1 LGHNT, CDR2 FRNRAP. The CDR3 extends over 13 amino acids. V lost 6 bases, J lost 1 base, and 9 bases lay in between. CDR3 sequence reads: CASGPDTNTEAFF. The CDR3, as DNA: TGTGCTAGTGGCCCAGACACGAACACTGAAGCTTTCTTT.

This sequence joins TRBV10-3 and TRBJ1-4; D not certain. V was clipped by 4 bases and J by 0 bases, with 12 bases between them. In germline, CDR1 is ENHRY, CDR2 SYGVKD. The CDR3 runs 16 residues. Written as DNA, the CDR3 is TGTGCCATCAGTGTTGACATGTACGCAACTAATGAAAAACTGTTTTTT. As protein: CAISVDMYATNEKLFF.

The V call is TRBV27, the J call TRBJ2-1; tentative D call: TRBD2 (5 bases). Germline V gene lookup returns CDR1 MNHEY and CDR2 SMNVEV (reference sequence). The CDR3 spans 14 residues. V lost 10 bases, J lost 4 bases, and 17 bases lay in between. The chain's CDR3 is CATSPRDFYNEQFF. Written as DNA, the CDR3 is TGTGCCACCTCGCCTCGGGATTTTTACAATGAGCAGTTCTTC.

As for this clone: This sample also contains other DNA sequences that code for the same CDR3. This chain uses TRBV7-2 with TRBJ1-1; D call uncertain. CDR1 is SGHTA, CDR2 FQGNSA, per germline. The CDR3 is 15 residues long. The ends were cut back, 1 base at V and 0 bases at J, with 9 bases in the middle. In DNA form, the CDR3 reads TGTGCCAGCAGCTTAGGCGCGGGGTTGAACACTGAAGCTTTCTTT. This translates into CASSLGAGLNTEAFF. Looking up the rest from reference TRBV7-2 and TRBJ1-1 gives the full variable domain: GAGVSQSPSNKVTEKGKDVELRCDPISGHTALYWYRQSLGQGLEFLIYFQGNSAPDKSGLPSDRFSAERTGGSVSTLTIQRTQQEDSAVYLCASSLGAGLNTEAFFGQGTRLTVV.

This chain links TRBV6-7 with TRBJ2-6, with TRBD1 matching over 9 bases. TRBV6-7 is known as an ORF, though its function is uncertain. With V trimmed by 3 bases and J by 0 bases, 12 bases remained unmatched. This CDR3 has 20 residues. The DNA of the CDR3 is TGTGCCAGCAGTTATCGGGGACAGGGAATCCCTTCCTCTGGGGCCAACGTCCTGACTTTC. Translating it yields CASSYRGQGIPSSGANVLTF.